The entry below describes one T cell receptor beta chain. Its antigen is as yet unknown. Other DNA sequences in this sample translate to the same CDR3. This entry is derived from a study of shared clonotypes between healthy human individuals. The germline V gene has CDR1 MNHNY and CDR2 SVGAGI (reference sequence). This CDR3 region has 12 residues. Trimming pared 2 bases from V and 10 bases from J, leaving 9 bases between. Study-wide findings and caveats: Clonotypes which were not shared had lower generation probabilities than clonotypes that all four donors shared.

The material for each subset, its genomic DNA, was split evenly across several immunoSEQ plates. Sequenced by immunoSEQ multiplex PCR; TCRdb stores in-frame clones only, minus some. The sample has 950,000 to 1,300,000 clones; about 75% are singletons. The specimen was memory CD4+ T cells sorted from blood. Subset noted: CD45RA-negative fraction. This receptor was obtained from a man aged 18 to 30 in good health. The chain recombines TRBV6-6 with TRBJ2-1, with a possible D match to TRBD1 (6 bases). CDR3 amino acids: CASSYSGTEQFF. CDR3 in DNA: TGTGCCAGCAGTTACAGTGGGACAGAGCAGTTCTTC.